This is a list of T cell receptor beta chains from one sample in a study of cytomegalovirus exposure and HLA in healthy donors. The repertoire was sequenced with immunoSEQ multiplex PCR; TCRdb's copy has only in-frame clones and lacks some. The data show around 200,000 clones, roughly 84% seen once. The sequenced sample was PBMCs. These receptors all stem from a woman aged 18-29 years in good health and CMV-seropositive. The CDR3 runs from the conserved cysteine through the conserved F or W. The D gene is left open where the match is weak. Rows may omit the clone size; those that give it use once, few, many or a size class.

CASRGGGGLQPQHF TGTGCCAGCCGGGGGGGTGGGGGCCTTCAGCCCCAGCATTTT TRBJ1-5 - TRBV6-5 -
CSVERLTPQGSYEQYF TGCAGCGTTGAGCGCTTAACCCCGCAGGGCTCCTACGAGCAGTACTTC TRBJ2-7 - TRBV29-1 -
CASSEPPPPEQYF TGTGCCAGCAGTGAACCCCCTCCCCCCGAGCAGTACTTC TRBJ2-7 - TRBV6-1 -
CASSDGDSSKETQYF TGTGCCAGCAGCGACGGGGACAGTTCTAAAGAGACCCAGTACTTC TRBJ2-5 - TRBV7-3 TRBD1
CASSAVGGDAAQHF TGTGCCAGCAGCGCCGTGGGAGGCGACGCGGCCCAGCATTTT TRBJ1-5 few TRBV7-3 -
CASRRDRGNSPLHF TGTGCCAGCAGAAGGGACAGGGGGAATTCACCCCTCCACTTT TRBJ1-6 - TRBV5-6 TRBD1
CASILRSSNNSPLHF TGTGCCAGCATTCTCCGGTCCTCTAATAATTCACCCCTCCACTTT TRBJ1-6 - TRBV7-2 -
CASSARTSGGNEQFF TGTGCCAGCAGTGCCCGGACTAGCGGGGGAAATGAGCAGTTCTTC TRBJ2-1 - TRBV6-1 TRBD2
CASSGGPNTEAFF TGTGCCAGCAGCGGGGGGCCGAACACTGAAGCTTTCTTT TRBJ1-1 - TRBV2 -
CASSAGPRDTGELFF TGTGCCAGCAGCGCGGGGCCTCGCGACACCGGGGAGCTGTTTTTT TRBJ2-2 - TRBV7-2 -
CASSMGRGPRSDSPLHF TGTGCCAGCTCTATGGGGAGGGGACCGCGAAGCGATTCACCCCTCCACTTT TRBJ1-6 - TRBV18 -
CATSQRQGDYEQYF TGTGCCACCAGCCAACGACAGGGGGACTACGAGCAGTACTTC TRBJ2-7 - TRBV15 TRBD1
CASSEAPLAGNEQFF TGTGCCAGCAGTGAAGCACCCCTAGCGGGGAACGAGCAGTTCTTC TRBJ2-1 - TRBV2 TRBD2
CASSFLSNQPQHF TGTGCCAGCAGTTTCCTGAGCAATCAGCCCCAGCATTTT TRBJ1-5 - TRBV28 -
CASSPFERADKSNGYTF TGTGCCAGTAGTCCTTTTGAAAGGGCGGACAAATCCAATGGCTACACCTTC TRBJ1-2 - TRBV19 -
CASSQDRRGWDSGNQPQHF TGTGCCAGCAGCCAAGATCGCAGGGGATGGGATAGCGGCAATCAGCCCCAGCATTTT TRBJ1-5 - TRBV14 -
CASSSGTSGLDTQYF TGTGCCAGCAGTTCCGGGACTAGCGGCCTAGATACGCAGTATTTT TRBJ2-3 once TRBV6-6 TRBD2
CASSPLDSYEQYF TGTGCCAGCAGCCCTCTGGACAGCTACGAGCAGTACTTC TRBJ2-7 - TRBV7-9 -
CASTSDSNWSEQFF TGTGCCAGTACCTCGGACTCAAACTGGAGTGAGCAGTTCTTC TRBJ2-1 - TRBV19 -
CASLGGRSLYGYTF TGTGCCAGCCTGGGAGGTCGATCCCTCTATGGCTACACCTTC TRBJ1-2 - TRBV2 -
CASEVSRHNEQFF TGTGCCAGCGAGGTCTCCCGCCACAATGAGCAGTTCTTC TRBJ2-1 - TRBV2 -
CASSLGEEVSQPQHF TGCGCCAGCAGCTTGGGCGAAGAAGTAAGTCAGCCCCAGCATTTT TRBJ1-5 - TRBV5-1 -
CATGQFGTQYF TGTGCCACTGGACAGTTCGGGACCCAGTACTTC TRBJ2-5 - TRBV19 -
CASHRDRDSQPQHF TGTGCCAGCCACCGGGACAGGGACAGTCAGCCCCAGCATTTT TRBJ1-5 few TRBV19 TRBD1
CASSVDPPSGINTEAFF TGTGCCAGCAGCGTAGATCCCCCTTCAGGTATTAACACTGAAGCTTTCTTT TRBJ1-1 - TRBV9 -
CASSYLTGVDTQYF TGTGCCAGCAGCTACCTGACAGGGGTGGATACGCAGTATTTT TRBJ2-3 - TRBV7-9 TRBD1
CASSAHRQGSGANVLTF TGTGCCAGCAGCGCCCACCGACAGGGCTCTGGGGCCAACGTCCTGACTTTC TRBJ2-6 once TRBV9 TRBD1
CASSPWRQGSQPQHF TGTGCCAGCTCCCCGTGGCGACAGGGCTCTCAGCCCCAGCATTTT TRBJ1-5 - TRBV27 TRBD1
CASSPDSNYEQYF TGTGCCAGCAGCCCGGACAGTAACTACGAGCAGTACTTC TRBJ2-7 - TRBV9 -
CATSGSSYEQYF TGTGCCACCTCAGGGTCCTCCTACGAGCAGTACTTC TRBJ2-7 - TRBV25-1 -
CASLGLMAGGETQYF TGTGCCAGTCTGGGGCTGATGGCGGGAGGAGAGACCCAGTACTTC TRBJ2-5 - TRBV2 TRBD2
CASSPPASIIYEQYF TGTGCCAGCAGTCCGCCGGCTAGCATAATCTACGAGCAGTACTTC TRBJ2-7 - TRBV28 -
CAGTSGGARDTQYF TGTGCCGGGACTAGCGGGGGGGCGCGAGATACGCAGTATTTT TRBJ2-3 - TRBV6-1 TRBD2
CASRGGLNTEAFF TGTGCCAGCAGGGGGGGACTGAACACTGAAGCTTTCTTT TRBJ1-1 once TRBV27 -
CASSLEQGSPEAFF TGTGCCAGCAGCTTAGAACAGGGGAGCCCTGAAGCTTTCTTT TRBJ1-1 - TRBV7-7 TRBD1
CASSQEGTGGLSGNTIYF TGCGCCAGCAGCCAAGAGGGGACAGGGGGCCTCTCTGGAAACACCATATATTTT TRBJ1-3 - TRBV4-1 TRBD1
CASSDGAPGLAFF TGTGCCAGCAGTGACGGAGCCCCCGGATTGGCTTTCTTT TRBJ1-1 - TRBV6-5 -
CASSLEVGANQPQHF TGTGCCAGCAGCTTAGAGGTGGGGGCCAATCAGCCCCAGCATTTT TRBJ1-5 - TRBV7-2 -
CASSVDRAGEQFF TGTGCCAGCAGCGTCGACAGGGCGGGAGAGCAGTTCTTC TRBJ2-1 - TRBV2 -
CASSLQVEILAKNIQYF TGTGCCAGCAGCCTTCAGGTTGAGATTCTAGCCAAAAACATTCAGTACTTC TRBJ2-4 - TRBV2 -
CASSHGDTNTGELFF TGCGCCAGCAGCCACGGGGATACGAACACCGGGGAGCTGTTTTTT TRBJ2-2 - TRBV4-1 -
CASSPRTRNIQYF TGTGCCAGCAGCCCAAGGACTAGAAACATTCAGTACTTC TRBJ2-4 once TRBV13 TRBD2
CASSEGSYGYTF TGTGCCAGCAGTGAAGGCAGCTATGGCTACACCTTC TRBJ1-2 - TRBV25-1 -
CSVGDSYEQYF TGCAGCGTTGGAGACAGCTACGAGCAGTACTTC TRBJ2-7 few TRBV29-1 -
CASSFASGTGELFF TGTGCCAGCAGCTTTGCTTCCGGCACCGGGGAGCTGTTTTTT TRBJ2-2 few TRBV11-3 -
CASSRQTNYGYTF TGTGCCAGCAGTAGACAGACTAACTATGGCTACACCTTC TRBJ1-2 few TRBV6-1 -
CASSLGGRKKETQYF TGTGCCAGCAGTTTGGGGGGGCGTAAAAAAGAGACCCAGTACTTC TRBJ2-5 once TRBV6-5 -
CSVKTGLPYNEQFF TGCAGCGTCAAAACAGGGTTACCCTACAATGAGCAGTTCTTC TRBJ2-1 - TRBV29-1 -
CASSEAGDYQPQHF TGTGCCAGCAGTGAAGCTGGGGACTATCAGCCCCAGCATTTT TRBJ1-5 - TRBV2 -
CASSVSGGEDTQYF TGTGCCAGCAGTGTTAGCGGGGGGGAAGATACGCAGTATTTT TRBJ2-3 many TRBV6-4 TRBD2
CASSLEGGGDTIYF TGTGCCAGCAGCTTAGAAGGGGGCGGGGACACCATATATTTT TRBJ1-3 - TRBV11-2 TRBD1
CASSPWDTLTGELFF TGTGCCAGCAGCCCGTGGGACACCCTCACCGGGGAGCTGTTTTTT TRBJ2-2 - TRBV7-6 -
CASSLGYLSDAFEGPQHF TGTGCCAGCAGCTTGGGTTATCTCTCGGACGCCTTCGAGGGGCCCCAGCATTTT TRBJ1-5 - TRBV5-5 -
CASSLGGGANVLTF TGTGCCAGCAGCTTGGGAGGTGGGGCCAACGTCCTGACTTTC TRBJ2-6 - TRBV5-6 -
CATSRAAGGLRAQYF TGTGCCACCAGCAGAGCCGCAGGGGGCCTTAGGGCCCAGTACTTC TRBJ2-5 - TRBV15 TRBD1
CASSKALGVGEQFF TGTGCCAGCAGCAAAGCGTTGGGAGTTGGTGAGCAGTTCTTC TRBJ2-1 - TRBV21-1 -
CASSPVRDRGHEQYF TGTGCCAGCAGTCCAGTCCGGGACAGGGGCCACGAGCAGTACTTC TRBJ2-7 - TRBV28 TRBD1
CASSLARRRRETQYF TGTGCCAGCAGCTTAGCGCGGCGGAGACGCGAGACCCAGTACTTC TRBJ2-5 - TRBV7-6 -
CASSVYGTQPQHF TGTGCCAGCAGCGTATACGGGACACAGCCCCAGCATTTT TRBJ1-5 - TRBV9 -
CASSHEQTRASGNTIYF TGCGCCAGCAGCCACGAACAAACCAGGGCATCCGGAAACACCATATATTTT TRBJ1-3 - TRBV4-1 -